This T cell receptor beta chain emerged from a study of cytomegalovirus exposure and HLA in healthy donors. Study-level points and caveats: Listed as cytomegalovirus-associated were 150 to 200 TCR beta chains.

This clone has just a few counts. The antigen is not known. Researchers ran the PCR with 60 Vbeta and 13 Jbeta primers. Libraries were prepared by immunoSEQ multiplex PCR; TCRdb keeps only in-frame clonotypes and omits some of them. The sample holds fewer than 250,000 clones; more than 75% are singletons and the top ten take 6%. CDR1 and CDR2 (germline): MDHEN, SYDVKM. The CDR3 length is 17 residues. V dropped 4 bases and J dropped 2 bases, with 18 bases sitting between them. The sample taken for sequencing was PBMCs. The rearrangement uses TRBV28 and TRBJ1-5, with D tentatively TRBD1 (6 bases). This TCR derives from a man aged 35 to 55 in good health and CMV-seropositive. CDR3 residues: CASSSRSRGLGNQPQHF. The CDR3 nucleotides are TGTGCCAGCAGTTCCAGGAGTAGGGGGTTAGGCAATCAGCCCCAGCATTTT.